The following is a T cell receptor (beta chain) sequence with its context. The data are from a study of blood T cell repertoires in COVID-19. Study summary: Samples taken during acute and convalescent COVID-19 were collected in the United States, Italy and Spain. From T cells, B-cell-depleted T cells, or PBMCs came the material, which was cDNA or gDNA.

V lost 0 bases to trimming and J lost 4 bases, with 10 bases between them. CDR3 length: 15 residues. CDR1 is MNHEY, CDR2 SVGAGI, per germline. Original methodology: Estimation of nucleated cell counts was performed using reference gene primer amplification. Data came from immunoSEQ multiplex PCR; TCRdb stores just in-frame clones and leaves some out. V and J calls and clone size come straight from that table; D and trimming were deduced from the DNA. Here the sample spans hundreds of thousands of clones, 70% to 90% being singletons. The origin of this receptor is a woman aged 18-29 years who had recovered from COVID-19. Source material: peripheral blood. V usage is TRBV6-5 and J usage is TRBJ2-1; unclear D gene. The DNA for the CDR3 is TGTGCCAGCAGTTACTCGCTCGTCGCGTACAATGAGCAGTTCTTC. The encoded protein is CASSYSLVAYNEQFF.